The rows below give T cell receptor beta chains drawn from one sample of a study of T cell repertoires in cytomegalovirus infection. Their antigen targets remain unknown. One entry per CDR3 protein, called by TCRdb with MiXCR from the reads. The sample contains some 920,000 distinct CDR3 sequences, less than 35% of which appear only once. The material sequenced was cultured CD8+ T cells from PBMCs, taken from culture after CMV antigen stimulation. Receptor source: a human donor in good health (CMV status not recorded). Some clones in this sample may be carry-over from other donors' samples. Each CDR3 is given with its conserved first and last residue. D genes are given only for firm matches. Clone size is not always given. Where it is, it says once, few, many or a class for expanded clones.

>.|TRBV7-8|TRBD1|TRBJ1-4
TGTGCCAGCAGCTTAGCATTTGGAACCGACAGGGATCGTGAAAAACTGTTTTTT
CASSLAFGTDRDREKLFF
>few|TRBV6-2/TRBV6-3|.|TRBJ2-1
TGTGCCAGCAGTTACCCCACGTGGGACCACCCATCGGGTGAGCAGTTCTTC
CASSYPTWDHPSGEQFF
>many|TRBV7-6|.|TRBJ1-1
TGTGCCAGCAGCTTATATTCAGGGGAGACTGAAGCTTTCTTT
CASSLYSGETEAFF
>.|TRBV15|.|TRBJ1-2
TGTGCCACCAGCAGGACGAGTGGTTCCGAGACCAACTATGGCTACACCTTC
CATSRTSGSETNYGYTF
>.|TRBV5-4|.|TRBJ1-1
TGTGCCAGCAGACCCACGGGGTTCACTGAAGCTTTCTTT
CASRPTGFTEAFF
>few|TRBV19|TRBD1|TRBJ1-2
TGTGCCAGTAGTAATCCTCGACAGGGGGCAACAAATGGCTACACCTTC
CASSNPRQGATNGYTF
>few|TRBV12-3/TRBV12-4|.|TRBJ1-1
TGTGCCAGCGGACGGGGGGCGAACACTGAAGCTTTCTTT
CASGRGANTEAFF
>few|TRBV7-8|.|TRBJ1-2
TGTGCCAGCAGCTTAGTACAGGGTGATGGCTACACCTTC
CASSLVQGDGYTF
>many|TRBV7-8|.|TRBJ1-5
TGTGCCAGCAGCTTAGCGGACCAAGGGCAGCCCCAGCATTTT
CASSLADQGQPQHF
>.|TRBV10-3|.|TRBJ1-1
TGTGCCATCAGCGATTACGGGGGAACTGAAGCTTTCTTT
CAISDYGGTEAFF
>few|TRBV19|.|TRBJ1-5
TGTGCCAGTAGTATCGGGGGCAAGGGGACGAGTCAGCCCCAGCATTTT
CASSIGGKGTSQPQHF
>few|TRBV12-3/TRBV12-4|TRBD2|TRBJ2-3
TGTGCCAGCAGCTCCTTCGGACTAGCGGGGGCGCTCCCCACAGATACGCAGTATTTT
CASSSFGLAGALPTDTQYF
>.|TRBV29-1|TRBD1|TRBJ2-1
TGCAGCGTTGAAGATAGCCCGGGACAGGGTTTCAATGAGCAGTTCTTC
CSVEDSPGQGFNEQFF
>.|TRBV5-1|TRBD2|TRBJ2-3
TGCGCCAGCAGCATTGGACTAGCGGGGGGGCTACGAGATACGCAGTATTTT
CASSIGLAGGLRDTQYF
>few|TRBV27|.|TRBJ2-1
TGTGCCAGCAAAAGTTTAGAGGAGGCTAATGAGCAGTTCTTC
CASKSLEEANEQFF
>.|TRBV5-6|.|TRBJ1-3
TGTGCCAGCAGCTACTTGCCGAGGGGTCGCTTTAACACCATATATTTT
CASSYLPRGRFNTIYF
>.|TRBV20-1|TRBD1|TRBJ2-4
TGCAGTGCTAGAGATTACAGGGGGGAGAAGGCCAAAAACATTCAGTACTTC
CSARDYRGEKAKNIQYF
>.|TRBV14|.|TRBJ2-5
TGTGCCAGCAGCCAACCAGGGTACGAGACCCAGTACTTC
CASSQPGYETQYF
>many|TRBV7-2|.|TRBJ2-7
TGTGCCAGCAGCTTAGCCCGCTCTGGGTACGAGCAGTACTTC
CASSLARSGYEQYF
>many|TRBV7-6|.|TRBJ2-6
TGTGCCAGCAGTCCAGTATCCCCGGGGGCCAACGTCCTGACTTTC
CASSPVSPGANVLTF
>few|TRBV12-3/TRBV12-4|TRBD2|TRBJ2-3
TGTGCCAGCACACTTAGCGGGACTAGCACAGATACGCAGTATTTT
CASTLSGTSTDTQYF
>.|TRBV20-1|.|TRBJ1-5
TGCAGTGCCAGAAGGCCAGGAAGACGCGGTACGCAGCCCCAGCATTTT
CSARRPGRRGTQPQHF
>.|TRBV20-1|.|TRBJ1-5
TGCAGTGCTAGAGATCGGTGGGTCGCTGCGAGCAATCAGCCCCAGCATTTT
CSARDRWVAASNQPQHF
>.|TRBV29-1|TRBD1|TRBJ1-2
TGCAGCGAGGCAGGGGGGAATGGCTACACCTTC
CSEAGGNGYTF
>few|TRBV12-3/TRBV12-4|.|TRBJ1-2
TGTACCAGCAGCCCCGGACCCAGCTATGGCTACACCTTC
CTSSPGPSYGYTF
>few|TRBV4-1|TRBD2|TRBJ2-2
TGCGCCACCCGACTAGCGGCGAACACCGGGGAGCTGTTTTTT
CATRLAANTGELFF
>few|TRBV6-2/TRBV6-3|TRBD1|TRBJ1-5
TGTGCCAGCAGTTACTCGACAGGGAACACCGTCCAGCCCCAGCATTTT
CASSYSTGNTVQPQHF
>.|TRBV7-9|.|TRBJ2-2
TGTGCCAGCAGCCCCCGGGACAAGAACACCGGGGAGCTGTTTTTT
CASSPRDKNTGELFF
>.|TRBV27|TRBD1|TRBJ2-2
TGTGCCAGCAGTTTAGGACAGGGGGTTTATACCGGGGAGCTGTTTTTT
CASSLGQGVYTGELFF
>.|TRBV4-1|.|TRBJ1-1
TGCGCCAGCAGCCAAGACGGACAGAAGGTGGACACTGAAGCTTTCTTT
CASSQDGQKVDTEAFF
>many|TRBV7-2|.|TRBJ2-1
TGTGCCAGCAGCTTAGAAGGGACTGGATACAATGAGCAGTTCTTC
CASSLEGTGYNEQFF
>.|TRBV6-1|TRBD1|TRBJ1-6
TGTGCCAGCAGTCCAGACAGGGTCGGACGTCATTCACCCCTCCACTTT
CASSPDRVGRHSPLHF
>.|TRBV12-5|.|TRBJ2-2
TGTGCTAGTGCCCCAGACACCGGGGAGCTGTTTTTT
CASAPDTGELFF
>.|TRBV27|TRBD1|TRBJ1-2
TGTGCCAGCAGGGGCCCGGACAGGGATTATGGCTACACCTTC
CASRGPDRDYGYTF
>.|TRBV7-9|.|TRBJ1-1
TGTGCCAGCAGCATTTTCAGGGGCCCTTTCACTGAAGCTTTCTTT
CASSIFRGPFTEAFF
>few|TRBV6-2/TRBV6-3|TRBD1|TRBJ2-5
TGTGCCAGCAGTTATTATCCGCCTCGGACAGGCGATTTTGGGACCCAGTACTTC
CASSYYPPRTGDFGTQYF
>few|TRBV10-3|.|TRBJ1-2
TGTGCCATCAGTGAGTCGATATATCAGGGCGACTATGGCTACACCTTC
CAISESIYQGDYGYTF
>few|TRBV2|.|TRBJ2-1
TGTGCCAGCAAACCATCATGGGGGAAGGACTACAATGAGCAGTTCTTC
CASKPSWGKDYNEQFF
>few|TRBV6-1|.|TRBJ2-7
TGTGCCAGCAGTCGGTCCGGGACTGGGCTCGAGCAGTACTTC
CASSRSGTGLEQYF
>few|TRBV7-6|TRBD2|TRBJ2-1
TGTGCCAGCAGTCCTAGCGGGGGAGCTGAGCAGTTCTTC
CASSPSGGAEQFF
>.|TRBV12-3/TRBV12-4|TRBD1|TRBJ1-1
TGTGCCAGCAGGGCGGGACAGCCCGGGGGGGCTTTCTTT
CASRAGQPGGAFF
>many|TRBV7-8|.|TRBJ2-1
TGTGCCAGCACCATCGGGGGCCCTCCCCACAATGAGCAGTTCTTC
CASTIGGPPHNEQFF
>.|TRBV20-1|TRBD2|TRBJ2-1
TGCAGTGCTAGAGAGAACGGGGGGGCGGTAAGGAATGAGCAGTTCTTC
CSARENGGAVRNEQFF
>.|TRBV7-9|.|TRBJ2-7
TGTGCCAGCAGCTCCTCAGGGCGATCCTACGAGCAGTACTTC
CASSSSGRSYEQYF
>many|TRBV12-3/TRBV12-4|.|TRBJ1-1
TGTGCCAGCAGTTTGGGGGAATTGAACACTGAAGCTTTCTTT
CASSLGELNTEAFF
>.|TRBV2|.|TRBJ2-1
TGTGCCAGCAGTGAAGCTTACGGGACCGCCTCCTACAATGAGCAGTTCTTC
CASSEAYGTASYNEQFF
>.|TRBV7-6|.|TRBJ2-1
TGTGTCAGCAGCTTAACCCCGACACAATACAATGAGCAGTTCTTC
CVSSLTPTQYNEQFF
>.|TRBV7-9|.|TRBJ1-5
TGTGCCAGCAGCTCCAACAGGGAGACAAGCAATCAGCCCCAGCATTTT
CASSSNRETSNQPQHF
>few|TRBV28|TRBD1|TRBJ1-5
TGTGCCAGCAGTTTTGGGACAGGGTCCTTAGATAGCAATCAGCCCCAGCATTTT
CASSFGTGSLDSNQPQHF
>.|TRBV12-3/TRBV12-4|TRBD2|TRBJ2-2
TGTGCCAGCAGTCGTAGCGGGATGGACACCGGGGAGCTGTTTTTT
CASSRSGMDTGELFF
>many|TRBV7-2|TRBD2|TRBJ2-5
TGTGCCAGCAGCTTAAAGAGGACTAGTTATGAGACCCAGTACTTC
CASSLKRTSYETQYF